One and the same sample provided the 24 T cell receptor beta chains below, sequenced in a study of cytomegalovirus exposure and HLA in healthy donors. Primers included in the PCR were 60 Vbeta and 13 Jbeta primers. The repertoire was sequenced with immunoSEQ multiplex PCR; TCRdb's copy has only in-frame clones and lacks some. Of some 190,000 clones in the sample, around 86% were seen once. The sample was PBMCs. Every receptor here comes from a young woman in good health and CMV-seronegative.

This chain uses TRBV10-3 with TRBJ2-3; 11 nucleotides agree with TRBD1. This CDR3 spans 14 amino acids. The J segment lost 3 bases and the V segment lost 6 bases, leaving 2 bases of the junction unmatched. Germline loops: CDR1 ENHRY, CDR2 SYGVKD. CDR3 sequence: CAISRDRGTDTQYF. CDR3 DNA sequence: TGTGCCATCAGCAGGGACAGGGGGACAGATACGCAGTATTTT.

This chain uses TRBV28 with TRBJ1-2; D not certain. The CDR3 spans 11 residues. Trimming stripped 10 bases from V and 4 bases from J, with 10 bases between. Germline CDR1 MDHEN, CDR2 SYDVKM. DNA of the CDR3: TGTGCCACCTCCAGTACCTATGGCTACACCTTC. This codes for CATSSTYGYTF.

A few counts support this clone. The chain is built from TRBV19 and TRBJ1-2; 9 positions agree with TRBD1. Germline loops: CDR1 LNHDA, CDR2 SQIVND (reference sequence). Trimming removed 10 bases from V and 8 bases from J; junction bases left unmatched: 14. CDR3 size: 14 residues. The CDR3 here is CATLPGQGTGGYTF. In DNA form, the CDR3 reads TGTGCCACCCTTCCGGGACAGGGTACGGGCGGCTACACCTTC. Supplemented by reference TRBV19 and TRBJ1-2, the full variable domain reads DGGITQSPKYLFRKEGQNVTLSCEQNLNHDAMYWYRQDPGQGLRLIYYSQIVNDFQKGDIAEGYSVSREKKESFPLTVTSAQKNPTAFYLCATLPGQGTGGYTFGSGTRLTVV.

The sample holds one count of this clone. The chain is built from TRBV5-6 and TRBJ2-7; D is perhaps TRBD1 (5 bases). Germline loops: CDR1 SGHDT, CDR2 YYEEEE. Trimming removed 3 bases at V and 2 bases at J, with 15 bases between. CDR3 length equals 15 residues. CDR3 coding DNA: TGTGCCAGCAGCTCACAGGAAACGGCGGCCTACGAGCAGTACTTC. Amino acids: CASSSQETAAYEQYF.

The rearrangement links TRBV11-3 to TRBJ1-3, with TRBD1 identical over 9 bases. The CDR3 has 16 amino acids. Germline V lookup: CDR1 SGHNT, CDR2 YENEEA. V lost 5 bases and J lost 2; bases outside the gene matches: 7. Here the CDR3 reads CASSRQGTGTGNTIYF. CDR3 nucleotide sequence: TGTGCCAGCAGCCGTCAAGGGACAGGGACTGGAAACACCATATATTTT.

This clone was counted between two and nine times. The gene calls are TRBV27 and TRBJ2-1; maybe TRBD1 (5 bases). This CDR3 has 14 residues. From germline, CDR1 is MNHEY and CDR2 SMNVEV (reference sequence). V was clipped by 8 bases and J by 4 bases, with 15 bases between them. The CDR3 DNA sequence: TGTGCCAGCTCCCCCGAGGACACTTACAATGAGCAGTTCTTC. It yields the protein CASSPEDTYNEQFF.

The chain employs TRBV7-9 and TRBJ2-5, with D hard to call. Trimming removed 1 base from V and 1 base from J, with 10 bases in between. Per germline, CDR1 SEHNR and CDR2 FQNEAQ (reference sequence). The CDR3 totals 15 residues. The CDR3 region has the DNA TGTGCCAGCAGCTTAGTATCGTCCCTCCAAGAGACCCAGTACTTC. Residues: CASSLVSSLQETQYF.

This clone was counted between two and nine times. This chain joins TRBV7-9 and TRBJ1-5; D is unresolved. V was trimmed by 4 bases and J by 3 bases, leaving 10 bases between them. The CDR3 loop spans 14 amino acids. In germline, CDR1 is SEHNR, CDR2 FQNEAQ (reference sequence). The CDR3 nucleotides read TGTGCCAGCAGCTCGTCAGTCCTCAATCAGCCCCAGCATTTT. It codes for CASSSSVLNQPQHF.

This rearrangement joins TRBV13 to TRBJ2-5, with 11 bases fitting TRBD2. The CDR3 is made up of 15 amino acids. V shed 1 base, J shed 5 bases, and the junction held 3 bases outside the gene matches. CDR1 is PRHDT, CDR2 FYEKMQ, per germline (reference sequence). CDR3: CASSLARLAGETQYF. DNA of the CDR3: TGTGCCAGCAGCTTAGCAAGACTAGCGGGGGAGACCCAGTACTTC.

This CDR3 is CASSLSPPGQEKLFF. The CDR3 DNA is TGCGCCAGCAGTCTCTCACCGCCGGGACAAGAAAAACTGTTTTTT. This chain joins TRBV23-1 and TRBJ1-4; TRBD1 is a possible D gene (6 bases). TRBV23-1 is filed as an ORF, its function uncertain. This CDR3 has 15 amino acids. Trimming left V 4 bases short and J 8 bases short, with 17 bases between.

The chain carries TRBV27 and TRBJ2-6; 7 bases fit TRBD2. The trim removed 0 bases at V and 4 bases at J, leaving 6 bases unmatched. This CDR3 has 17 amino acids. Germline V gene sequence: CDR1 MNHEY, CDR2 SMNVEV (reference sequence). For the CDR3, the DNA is TGTGCCAGCAGTTTATCGAGGGAGGGGTCCGGGGCCAACGTCCTGACTTTC. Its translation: CASSLSREGSGANVLTF.

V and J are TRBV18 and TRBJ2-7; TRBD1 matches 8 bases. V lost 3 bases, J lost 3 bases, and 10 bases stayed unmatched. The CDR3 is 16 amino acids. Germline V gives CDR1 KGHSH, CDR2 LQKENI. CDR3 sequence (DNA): TGTGCCAGCTCACCTCCGGACAGGGTAAACGTCTACGAGCAGTACTTC. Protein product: CASSPPDRVNVYEQYF.

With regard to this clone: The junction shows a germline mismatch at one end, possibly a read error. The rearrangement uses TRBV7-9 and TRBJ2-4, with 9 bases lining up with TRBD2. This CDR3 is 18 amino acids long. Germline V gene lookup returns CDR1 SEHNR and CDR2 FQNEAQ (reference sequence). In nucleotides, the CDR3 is TGTTCCAGCAGCCCCGGAATTAGCGGGAGAGAAGCCAAAAACATTCAGTACTTC. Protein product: CSSSPGISGREAKNIQYF.

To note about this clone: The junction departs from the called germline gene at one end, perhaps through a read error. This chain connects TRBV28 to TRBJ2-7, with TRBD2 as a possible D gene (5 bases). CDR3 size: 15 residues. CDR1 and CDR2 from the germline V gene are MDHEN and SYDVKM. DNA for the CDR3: TGTGCCAGCAGTTTACCGTCCTCGGGGATGAGGGAGCAGTATTTC. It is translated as CASSLPSSGMREQYF.

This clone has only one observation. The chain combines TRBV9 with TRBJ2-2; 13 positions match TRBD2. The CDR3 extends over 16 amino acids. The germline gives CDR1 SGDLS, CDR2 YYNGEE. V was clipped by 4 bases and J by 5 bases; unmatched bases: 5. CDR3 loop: CASSPGLAGVTGELFF. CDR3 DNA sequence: TGTGCCAGCAGCCCCGGACTAGCGGGAGTGACCGGGGAGCTGTTTTTT.

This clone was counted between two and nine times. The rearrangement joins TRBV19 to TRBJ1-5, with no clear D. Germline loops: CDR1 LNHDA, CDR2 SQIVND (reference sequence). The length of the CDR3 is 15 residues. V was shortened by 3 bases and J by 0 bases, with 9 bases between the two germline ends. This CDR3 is CASSMYGDSNQPQHF. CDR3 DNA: TGTGCCAGTAGTATGTATGGAGATAGCAATCAGCCCCAGCATTTT. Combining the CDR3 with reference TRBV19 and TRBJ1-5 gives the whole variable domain DGGITQSPKYLFRKEGQNVTLSCEQNLNHDAMYWYRQDPGQGLRLIYYSQIVNDFQKGDIAEGYSVSREKKESFPLTVTSAQKNPTAFYLCASSMYGDSNQPQHFGDGTRLSIL.

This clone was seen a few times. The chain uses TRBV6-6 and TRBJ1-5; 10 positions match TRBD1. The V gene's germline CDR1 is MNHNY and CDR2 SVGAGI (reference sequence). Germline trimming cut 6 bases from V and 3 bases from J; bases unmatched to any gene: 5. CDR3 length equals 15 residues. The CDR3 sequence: CASRRGTGDNQPQHF. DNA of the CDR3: TGTGCCAGCAGGCGCGGGACAGGGGACAATCAGCCCCAGCATTTT.

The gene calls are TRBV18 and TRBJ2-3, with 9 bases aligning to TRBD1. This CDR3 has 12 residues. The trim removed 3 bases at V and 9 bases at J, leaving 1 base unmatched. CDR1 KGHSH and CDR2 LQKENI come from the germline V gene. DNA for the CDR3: TGTGCCAGCTCACCCGGGACAGGGACGCAGTATTTT. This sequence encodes CASSPGTGTQYF.

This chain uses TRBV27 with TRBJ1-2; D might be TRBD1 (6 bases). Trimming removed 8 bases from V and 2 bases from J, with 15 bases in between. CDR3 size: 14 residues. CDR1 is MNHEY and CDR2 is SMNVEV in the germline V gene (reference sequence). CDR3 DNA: TGTGCCAGCCCCCAGGACAGCATCAACTATGGCTACACCTTC. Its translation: CASPQDSINYGYTF.

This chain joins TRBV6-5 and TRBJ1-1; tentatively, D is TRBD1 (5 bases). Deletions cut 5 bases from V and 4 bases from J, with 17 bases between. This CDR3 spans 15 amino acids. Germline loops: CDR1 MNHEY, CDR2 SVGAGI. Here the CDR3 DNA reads TGTGCCAGCAGTACGGCAGGAGGGGCGGCCACTGAAGCTTTCTTT. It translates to CASSTAGGAATEAFF.

The CDR3 here is CASSRRQDVSYEQYF. The CDR3 DNA reads TGTGCCAGTAGTCGAAGACAGGACGTCTCCTACGAGCAGTACTTC. This chain joins TRBV19 and TRBJ2-7; D is possibly TRBD1 (6 bases). The CDR3 totals 15 residues. V was shortened by 5 bases and J by 0 bases, with 14 bases between the two germline ends. The germline V gene encodes CDR1 LNHDA and CDR2 SQIVND (reference sequence). The full variable domain, its missing parts supplied by reference TRBV19 and TRBJ2-7, is DGGITQSPKYLFRKEGQNVTLSCEQNLNHDAMYWYRQDPGQGLRLIYYSQIVNDFQKGDIAEGYSVSREKKESFPLTVTSAQKNPTAFYLCASSRRQDVSYEQYFGPGTRLTVT.

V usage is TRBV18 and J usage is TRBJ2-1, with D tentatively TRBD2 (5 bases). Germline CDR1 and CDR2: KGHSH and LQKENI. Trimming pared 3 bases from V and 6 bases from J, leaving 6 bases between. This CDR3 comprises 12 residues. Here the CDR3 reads CASSPRANEQFF. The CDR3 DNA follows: TGTGCCAGCTCACCGAGGGCCAATGAGCAGTTCTTC.

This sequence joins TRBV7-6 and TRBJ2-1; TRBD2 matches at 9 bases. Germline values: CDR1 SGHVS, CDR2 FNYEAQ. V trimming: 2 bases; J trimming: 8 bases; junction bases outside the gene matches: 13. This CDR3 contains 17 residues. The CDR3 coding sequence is TGTGCCAGCAGCTTATATCAGCGGGGGGCCGGTATAGATGAGCAGTTCTTC. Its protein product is CASSLYQRGAGIDEQFF.

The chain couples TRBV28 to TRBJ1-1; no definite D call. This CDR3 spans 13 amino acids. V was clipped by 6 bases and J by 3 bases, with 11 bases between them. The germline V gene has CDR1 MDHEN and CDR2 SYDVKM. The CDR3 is CASRNSLYTEAFF. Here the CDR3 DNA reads TGTGCCAGCAGAAACAGCCTTTACACTGAAGCTTTCTTT.